The 19 T cell receptor beta chains presented below share a single source sample, sequenced in a study of HIV-infected patients and healthy controls. Antiretroviral therapy had run roughly three months, about 14 weeks, before follow-up blood collection. All unsorted peripheral T cells were captured because whole blood was used without fractionation. Approximately 500 ng RNA was reverse transcribed with alpha and beta constant-region primers. Each of the alpha and beta chains got its own library through chain-specific third strand synthesis with indices. TCRdb re-called the 5' RACE reads with MiXCR, one entry per CDR3 protein. The sample consists of around 4,000 distinct CDR3 sequences, around 9% of them appearing once. The sample here was blood, taken during antiretroviral therapy. These receptors came from an adult with HIV infection.

This clonotype has ten or more counts. This sequence joins TRBV11-3 and TRBJ2-5; D possibly corresponds to TRBD2 (5 bases). CDR3 size: 19 residues. The ends were cut back, 5 bases at V and 2 bases at J, with 27 bases in the middle. The germline V gene has CDR1 SGHNT and CDR2 YENEEA. Written as DNA, the CDR3 is TGTGCCAGCAGCCAGTACGACTCGGGATTACTCCCCTATCAAGAGACCCAGTACTTC. It translates to CASSQYDSGLLPYQETQYF. Variable domain in full (rest from reference TRBV11-3 and TRBJ2-5): EAGVVQSPRYKIIEKKQPVAFWCNPISGHNTLYWYLQNLGQGPELLIRYENEEAVDDSQLPKDRFSAERLKGVDSTLKIQPAELGDSAVYLCASSQYDSGLLPYQETQYFGPGTRLLVL.

CDR3 DNA sequence: TGCGCCAGCAGCTCAGGACAGGGGGGAGCATATGGCTACACCTTC. Its protein is CASSSGQGGAYGYTF. The V and J genes are TRBV5-1 and TRBJ1-2; 10 nucleotides line up with TRBD1. The germline CDR1 and CDR2 sequences are SGHRS and YFSETQ. This CDR3 is 15 amino acids long. Trimming removed 3 bases from V and 5 bases from J; junction bases left unmatched: 7. The full variable domain, in which reference TRBV5-1 and TRBJ1-2 provide the parts outside the CDR3, is KAGVTQTPRYLIKTRGQQVTLSCSPISGHRSVSWYQQTPGQGLQFLFEYFSETQRNKGNFPGRFSGRQFSNSRSEMNVSTLELGDSALYLCASSSGQGGAYGYTFGSGTRLTVV.

This clonotype has a count of ten or more. CDR3 nucleotides: TGCGCCAGCAGCCAAGATTCAGCCTATAGCTCCTACGAGCAGTACTTC. This sequence encodes CASSQDSAYSSYEQYF. This chain links TRBV4-1 with TRBJ2-7; D is unclear. This CDR3 has 16 amino acids. V was cut by 0 bases and J by 0 bases, with 12 bases left in between. The germline V gene encodes CDR1 MGHRA and CDR2 YSYEKL.

This clonotype ranks as medium-sized. This chain uses TRBV27 with TRBJ1-1, with no clear D. From germline, CDR1 is MNHEY and CDR2 SMNVEV (reference sequence). The CDR3 is made up of 15 amino acids. V was shortened by 3 bases and J by 7 bases, with 18 bases between the two germline ends. CDR3 DNA sequence: TGTGCCAGCAGTTTCCTTAGGGAGGCGGGGTTTGAAGCTTTCTTT. Amino acid sequence: CASSFLREAGFEAFF.

By sample fraction, this clonotype is medium-sized (0.01 to 0.1%). The genes are TRBV5-6 and TRBJ1-1, with no clear D. Trimming shortened V by 0 bases and J by 0 bases, and 15 bases separated the two germline ends. The CDR3 loop spans 17 amino acids. CDR1 SGHDT and CDR2 YYEEEE come from the germline V gene. CDR3 in amino acids: CASSLEWGNLMNTEAFF. CDR3 DNA: TGTGCCAGCAGCTTGGAGTGGGGAAACCTCATGAACACTGAAGCTTTCTTT.

V and J are TRBV5-5 and TRBJ2-1; D is undetermined. The germline V gene encodes CDR1 SGHKS and CDR2 YYEKEE (reference sequence). Trimming shortened V by 0 bases and J by 3 bases, and 10 bases separated the two germline ends. CDR3 length: 15 amino acids. The CDR3 DNA follows: TGTGCCAGCAGCTTGGACGTACAGATCTACAATGAGCAGTTCTTC. It yields the protein CASSLDVQIYNEQFF.

The chain links TRBV7-9 to TRBJ2-3; D call uncertain. The V gene's germline CDR1 is SEHNR and CDR2 FQNEAQ (reference sequence). The ends were cut back, 5 bases at V and 1 base at J, with 1 base in the middle. There are 11 residues in the CDR3. The DNA of the CDR3 is TGTGCCAGCAGCCGCACAGATACGCAGTATTTT. This translates into CASSRTDTQYF.

This clonotype is medium-sized by share. The chain couples TRBV12-3 or TRBV12-4 to TRBJ2-1; 8 bases are shared with TRBD2. The V gene end was trimmed by 5 bases and the J gene end by 7 bases; junction bases not matched to a gene: 7. CDR3 size: 14 residues. The CDR3 spells CASSQGLVTNEQFF. In DNA form, the CDR3 reads TGTGCCAGCAGTCAGGGACTAGTTACTAATGAGCAGTTCTTC.

This clonotype is medium-sized in the sample. The chain recombines TRBV6-5 with TRBJ1-1; D is uncertain. V shed 0 bases and J shed 1 base, with 0 bases lying between them. CDR1 is MNHEY, CDR2 SVGAGI, per germline. The CDR3 spans 12 residues. For the CDR3, the DNA is TGTGCCAGCAGTTACTCGAACACTGAAGCTTTCTTT. Translation: CASSYSNTEAFF.

Relative to its sample, this clonotype is medium-sized. This sequence joins TRBV25-1 and TRBJ2-2; D gene uncertain. The CDR3 sequence is 10 residues long. Germline assignment: CDR1 MGHDK and CDR2 SYGVNS. The germline V and J ends were trimmed by 4 bases and 6 bases, with 0 bases remaining between them. CDR3 in DNA: TGTGCCAGCAGTGCCGGGGAGCTGTTTTTT. It specifies CASSAGELFF.

Judged by abundance, this clonotype is medium-sized. V gene TRBV20-1 combines with J gene TRBJ2-2, with 11 bases matching TRBD2. CDR1 DFQATT and CDR2 SNEGSKA come from the germline V gene (reference sequence). CDR3 length: 17 residues. Trimming cost V 0 bases and J 3 bases; bases outside gene matches: 6. CDR3 residues: CSARDPSGGPYTGELFF. The DNA for the CDR3 is TGCAGTGCTAGAGATCCTAGCGGGGGGCCCTACACCGGGGAGCTGTTTTTT.

V usage is TRBV14 and J usage is TRBJ1-2; no firm D call. The CDR3 is 13 residues long. With 4 bases removed from V and 8 bases from J, the gap between germline ends came to 14 bases. In germline, CDR1 is SGHDN, CDR2 FVKESK. Here the CDR3 DNA reads TGTGCCAGCAGCCTACTGATCGCTGGGGGCTACACCTTC. Its protein product is CASSLLIAGGYTF. Supplemented by reference TRBV14 and TRBJ1-2, the full variable domain reads EAGVTQFPSHSVIEKGQTVTLRCDPISGHDNLYWYRRVMGKEIKFLLHFVKESKQDESGMPNNRFLAERTGGTYSTLKVQPAELEDSGVYFCASSLLIAGGYTFGSGTRLTVV.

This clonotype was found many times. The genes are TRBV7-3 and TRBJ2-5, with a weak D call TRBD2 (5 bases). This CDR3 spans 17 amino acids. Trimming left V 2 bases short and J 0 bases short, with 16 bases between. Germline CDR1 reads SGHTA; CDR2 reads FQGTGA. CDR3 coding DNA: TGTGCCAGCAGCTTAGGGGTAGCGTCCAGCTACCAAGAGACCCAGTACTTC. Residues: CASSLGVASSYQETQYF.

This clonotype is labeled as medium-sized. The V and J genes are TRBV12-3 or TRBV12-4 and TRBJ1-2, with 7 positions matching TRBD1. This CDR3 has 14 amino acids. Trimming cost V 5 bases and J 5 bases; bases outside gene matches: 8. The DNA of the CDR3 is TGTGCCAGCAGTCCTAGGACAGGCGGGTATGGCTACACCTTC. Protein product: CASSPRTGGYGYTF.

This clonotype has more than one count but fewer than ten. The J gene is TRBJ2-7, the V gene TRBV29-1; 7 bases fit TRBD2. CDR3 size: 16 residues. Germline V gives CDR1 SQVTM, CDR2 ANQGSEA. Trimming at V came to 2 bases and at J to 7 bases, leaving 17 bases not matched to a gene. The CDR3 DNA reads as TGCAGCGTTGAAAAACCACGAGCCGGGGGGTCGGGGGAGCAGTACTTC. Amino acid sequence: CSVEKPRAGGSGEQYF.

This clonotype was recorded many times. The gene calls are TRBV7-2 and TRBJ2-5; 11 nucleotides match TRBD1. Losses at the gene ends were 5 bases for V and 2 bases for J; bases not matched to a gene: 4. CDR1 and CDR2 from the germline V gene are SGHTA and FQGNSA. CDR3 length: 15 amino acids. The CDR3 region is CASSTGTGGQETQYF. In nucleotides, the CDR3 is TGTGCCAGCAGCACCGGGACAGGGGGACAAGAGACCCAGTACTTC.

This clonotype is medium-sized in the sample. The chain links TRBV7-2 to TRBJ2-5; weak D call: TRBD2 (7 bases). Trimming took off 0 bases at V and 5 bases at J, with 13 bases between the two ends. CDR1 SGHTA and CDR2 FQGNSA come from the germline V gene. The CDR3 spans 15 residues. CDR3 sequence reads: CASSLAGGPMETQYF. The CDR3 DNA sequence: TGTGCCAGCAGCTTAGCGGGGGGGCCCATGGAGACCCAGTACTTC.

At least ten counts were recorded for this clonotype. The CDR3 loop reads CASSFRGSGKETQYF. In nucleotides, the CDR3 is TGCGCCAGCAGCTTCCGGGGTTCGGGTAAAGAGACCCAGTACTTC. The rearrangement uses TRBV5-1 and TRBJ2-5; D might be TRBD2 (5 bases). The CDR3 runs 15 residues. Trimming removed 2 bases at V and 3 bases at J, with 14 bases between. The germline V gene encodes CDR1 SGHRS and CDR2 YFSETQ.

This clonotype is termed medium-sized. The rearrangement links TRBV20-1 to TRBJ2-3, with D perhaps given as TRBD1 or TRBD2 (5 bases each). The CDR3 covers 11 residues. CDR1 and CDR2 (germline): DFQATT, SNEGSKA (reference sequence). The V and J ends lost 5 bases and 9 bases respectively, with 12 bases between them. The CDR3 sequence is CSAGGPGTQYF. The CDR3 nucleotides are TGCAGTGCTGGGGGACCGGGGACGCAGTATTTT.